The T cell receptor (beta chain) described here comes from a study of blood T cell repertoires in COVID-19. Study overall: The cDNA or gDNA used as material had been derived from T cells, B-cell-depleted T cells, or PBMCs.

Germline CDR1 SGHRS, CDR2 YFSETQ. The CDR3 consists of 15 residues. Unmatched junction bases numbered 4, after V lost 2 bases and J lost 3 bases. Profiling relied on immunoSEQ multiplex PCR, and the TCRdb table lists in-frame clones only, not all of them. This sample has about 330,000 clones, with about 90% found just once. This chain links TRBV5-1 with TRBJ2-5, with TRBD2 matching 10 bases. The TCR originated in a man aged 18 to 29 who had recovered from COVID-19. The material sequenced was peripheral blood. The CDR3, as DNA: TGCGCCAGCAGCTTCGGGACTAGCGCGAAAGAGACCCAGTACTTC. Protein product: CASSFGTSAKETQYF.